The 16 T cell receptor beta chains presented below share a single source sample, sequenced in a study of Tregs in tolerant kidney transplant recipients (dated by TCRdb to the late 2010s). Library preparation employed the immunoSEQ multiplex PCR assay. The immuneACCESS repertoire file appears here via TCRdb, limited to in-frame rearrangements. These files lack a portion of the clones; in checked studies, under half of the deficit traces to unresolved V genes, and the cause of the others is not known. Present in this sample are over 70,000 clones, around nine tenths of which were seen just once. The ten biggest clones cover roughly 1.6% of the sample. The transplants used related donors with nonmyeloablative bone marrow transplantation, and mixed chimerism in the human trials was transient. Sequencing used CD4+ T cells from blood (PBMCs), obtained 24 months after the transplant. These receptors originate from a human patient who received a combined kidney and bone marrow transplant. Post transplant, some T cells may arise from the graft donor.

The chain couples TRBV7-9 to TRBJ2-1; 8 bases map to TRBD2. Trimming cost V 0 bases and J 9 bases; bases outside gene matches: 13. The CDR3 covers 17 residues. From germline, CDR1 is SEHNR and CDR2 FQNEAQ (reference sequence). This CDR3 reads CASSLAWGLGPGGEQFF. The CDR3 DNA follows: TGTGCCAGCAGCTTAGCTTGGGGACTAGGGCCAGGAGGTGAGCAGTTCTTC.

The count of this clone is one. The gene calls are TRBV29-1 and TRBJ1-1; 7 nucleotides line up with TRBD1. Germline V gives CDR1 SQVTM, CDR2 ANQGSEA. V lost 4 bases to trimming and J lost 6 bases; unmatched junction nucleotides: 11. The CDR3 spans 14 residues. Here the CDR3 DNA reads TGCAGCGTTGGGGGTCGACAGGGAAACGCTGAAGCTTTCTTT. Protein: CSVGGRQGNAEAFF.

The rearrangement joins TRBV5-1 to TRBJ1-1, with D possibly TRBD1 on 5 matching bases. CDR1 and CDR2 (germline): SGHRS, YFSETQ. Trimming cost V 1 base and J 4 bases, with 8 bases left between them. This CDR3 spans 13 amino acids. CDR3 protein: CASSLRQGTEAFF. DNA of the CDR3: TGCGCCAGCAGCTTGAGGCAGGGCACTGAAGCTTTCTTT.

The rearrangement uses TRBV7-8 and TRBJ2-7; TRBD1 might be the D (5 bases). This CDR3 comprises 14 residues. The germline V and J ends were trimmed by 2 bases and 3 bases, with 11 bases remaining between them. Germline CDR1 reads SGHVS; CDR2 reads FQNEAQ. CDR3 in amino acids: CASSLSRTHYEQYF. CDR3 in DNA: TGTGCCAGCAGCTTATCCAGGACACACTACGAGCAGTACTTC.

CDR3 in amino acids: CASSTTGGAYDEKLFF. CDR3 DNA: TGTGCCAGCAGCACCACAGGGGGCGCATATGATGAAAAACTGTTTTTT. The chain couples TRBV7-2 to TRBJ1-4; TRBD1 aligns across 9 bases. Looked up from germline, CDR1 is SGHTA and CDR2 is FQGNSA. This CDR3 is built from 16 residues. The ends lost 5 bases at V and 6 bases at J; junction bases unmatched: 10.

This chain's CDR3 is CASSRDRQGIGIQYF. The CDR3, as DNA: TGTGCCAGCAGCCGGGACCGACAGGGGATTGGCATTCAGTACTTC. V usage is TRBV4-2 and J usage is TRBJ2-4; TRBD1 aligns across 8 bases. The CDR3 runs 15 residues. The V gene's germline CDR1 is LGHNA and CDR2 YNFKEQ. V lost 4 bases, J lost 9 bases, and 11 bases stayed unmatched.

The chain employs TRBV7-9 and TRBJ1-6; unclear D gene. This CDR3 is 13 amino acids long. V lost 1 base to trimming and J lost 9 bases, with 7 bases between them. The germline gives CDR1 SEHNR, CDR2 FQNEAQ (reference sequence). CDR3 in DNA: TGTGCCAGCAGCTTAGACATTGGTTCACCCCTCCACTTT. It yields the protein CASSLDIGSPLHF.

This clone was observed a single time. The chain is built from TRBV21-1 and TRBJ1-2; the table's D gene call, TRBD1, was not cross checked with the DNA. TRBV21-1 is noted as a pseudogene. The CDR3 sequence is 16 residues long. This chain's CDR3 is CASSPTKGVRNYGYTF. In DNA, the CDR3 is TGTGCCAGCAGCCCAACCAAAGGGGTCAGAAACTATGGCTACACCTTC.

The chain joins TRBV7-7 to TRBJ2-6; 11 nucleotides agree with TRBD1. Germline V gene data show CDR1 as SSHAT and CDR2 as FNYEAQ (reference sequence). J gave up 0 bases and V 4 bases, and 8 bases lay outside the gene matches. This CDR3 has 19 amino acids. The CDR3 sequence: CASSSITGTGGSGANVLTF. For the CDR3, the DNA is TGTGCCAGCAGCTCAATTACCGGGACAGGGGGCTCTGGGGCCAACGTCCTGACTTTC.

The chain has TRBV4-1 and TRBJ2-1; D may be TRBD1 (6 bases). CDR1 and CDR2 (germline): MGHRA, YSYEKL. This CDR3 spans 18 amino acids. V was trimmed by 1 base and J by 2 bases, leaving 18 bases between them. CDR3 bases: TGCGCCAGCAGCCAAGGGGCTCGGGGTGGGGGCCCCTACAATGAGCAGTTCTTC. The encoded protein is CASSQGARGGGPYNEQFF.

This clone was seen once. Here the CDR3 DNA reads TGTGCCAGCAGGGCTAGCGGGAGCCCATCCTACGAGCAGTACTTC. Translated, it gives CASRASGSPSYEQYF. The chain links TRBV5-4 to TRBJ2-7, with 10 bases identical to TRBD2. CDR3 length: 15 amino acids. Germline values: CDR1 SGHNT, CDR2 YYREEE (reference sequence). Unmatched junction bases numbered 6, after V lost 5 bases and J lost 1 base.

The chain has TRBV27 and TRBJ2-2; TRBD1 agrees at 7 bases. Germline CDR1 and CDR2: MNHEY and SMNVEV (reference sequence). Trimming removed 6 bases from V and 3 bases from J; junction bases left unmatched: 10. This CDR3 is built from 16 residues. Written as DNA, the CDR3 is TGTGCCAGCAGAAGTCTCCGGGACAGATACACCGGGGAGCTGTTTTTT. Translation: CASRSLRDRYTGELFF.

This clone was seen a few times. The rearrangement uses TRBV20-1 and TRBJ1-2; maybe TRBD1 (5 bases). Germline V lookup: CDR1 DFQATT, CDR2 SNEGSKA (reference sequence). The CDR3 sequence is 10 residues long. The DNA for the CDR3 is TGCAGGCCGGACATCTATGGCTACACCTTC. The encoded protein is CRPDIYGYTF.

CDR3 sequence reads: CASSLDWALFTGYTF. The DNA of the CDR3 is TGTGCCAGCAGCTTAGATTGGGCCCTCTTCACCGGCTACACCTTC. The chain uses TRBV7-2 and TRBJ1-2; the D is unclear. The CDR3 is made up of 15 amino acids. CDR1 is SGHTA and CDR2 is FQGNSA in the germline V gene. Trimming cost V 1 base and J 8 bases, with 17 bases left between them.

As concerns this clone: The identical CDR3 is also encoded by other nucleotide sequences in the sample. The chain couples TRBV11-1 to TRBJ1-6; TRBD1 might be the D (6 bases). Trimming removed 5 bases from V and 5 bases from J, with 13 bases in between. Per germline, CDR1 SGHAT and CDR2 FQDESV (reference sequence). The CDR3 loop spans 15 amino acids. This chain's CDR3 is CASSQPGADNSPLHF. CDR3 bases: TGTGCCAGCAGCCAGCCAGGGGCCGATAATTCACCCCTCCACTTT. Supplemented by reference TRBV11-1 and TRBJ1-6, the full variable domain reads EAEVAQSPRYKITEKSQAVAFWCDPISGHATLYWYRQILGQGPELLVQFQDESVVDDSQLPKDRFSAERLKGVDSTLKIQPAELGDSAMYLCASSQPGADNSPLHFGNGTRLTVT.

The gene calls are TRBV9 and TRBJ2-7; perhaps TRBD1 as D (5 bases). Germline V lookup: CDR1 SGDLS, CDR2 YYNGEE. The CDR3 totals 16 residues. The V gene lost 0 bases and the J gene lost 8 bases, with 21 bases spanning the gap. CDR3 sequence (DNA): TGTGCCAGCAGCGTAGTATGGGGTGGAAGGGGTACGCAGCAGTACTTC. Its translation is CASSVVWGGRGTQQYF.